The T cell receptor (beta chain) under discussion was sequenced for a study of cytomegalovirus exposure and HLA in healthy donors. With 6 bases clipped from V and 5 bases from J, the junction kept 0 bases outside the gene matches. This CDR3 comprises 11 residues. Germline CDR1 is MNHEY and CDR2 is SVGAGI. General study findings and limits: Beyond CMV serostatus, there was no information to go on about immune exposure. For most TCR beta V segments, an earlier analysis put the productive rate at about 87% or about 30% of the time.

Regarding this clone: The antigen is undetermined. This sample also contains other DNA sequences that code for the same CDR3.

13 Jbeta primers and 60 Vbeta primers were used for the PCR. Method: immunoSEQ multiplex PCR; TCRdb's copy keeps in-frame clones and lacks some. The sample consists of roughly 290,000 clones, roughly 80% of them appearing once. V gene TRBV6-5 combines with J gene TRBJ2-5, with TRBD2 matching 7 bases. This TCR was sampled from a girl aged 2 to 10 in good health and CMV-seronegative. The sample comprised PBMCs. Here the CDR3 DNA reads TGTGCCAGCAGCGGGGGGGAGACCCAGTACTTC. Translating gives CASSGGETQYF.